This TCR beta chain was captured in a study of blood T cell repertoires in COVID-19. In the study overall: Acute and convalescent COVID-19 specimens originated in the United States, Italy and Spain. T cells, B-cell-depleted T cells, or PBMCs provided the cDNA or gDNA that served as material.

Repertoires were generated with immunoSEQ multiplex PCR, while TCRdb's copy carries only in-frame clones and drops some. Among 350,000 or so clones, about 86% were seen once, and the ten largest hold 2.5% to 3.5%. J was trimmed by 7 bases and V by 2 bases; bases with no gene match: 18. The CDR3 runs 18 residues. Germline V gene data show CDR1 as ENHRY and CDR2 as SYGVKD. The chain recombines TRBV10-3 with TRBJ1-1, with TRBD1 matching over 8 bases. The sequence derives from a man younger than 40 with active or convalescent COVID-19. Sequencing was carried out using peripheral blood. The CDR3 loop is CAISERDLGTGAKIEAFF. CDR3 DNA: TGTGCCATCAGTGAGCGAGACCTAGGGACAGGCGCAAAAATTGAAGCTTTCTTT.